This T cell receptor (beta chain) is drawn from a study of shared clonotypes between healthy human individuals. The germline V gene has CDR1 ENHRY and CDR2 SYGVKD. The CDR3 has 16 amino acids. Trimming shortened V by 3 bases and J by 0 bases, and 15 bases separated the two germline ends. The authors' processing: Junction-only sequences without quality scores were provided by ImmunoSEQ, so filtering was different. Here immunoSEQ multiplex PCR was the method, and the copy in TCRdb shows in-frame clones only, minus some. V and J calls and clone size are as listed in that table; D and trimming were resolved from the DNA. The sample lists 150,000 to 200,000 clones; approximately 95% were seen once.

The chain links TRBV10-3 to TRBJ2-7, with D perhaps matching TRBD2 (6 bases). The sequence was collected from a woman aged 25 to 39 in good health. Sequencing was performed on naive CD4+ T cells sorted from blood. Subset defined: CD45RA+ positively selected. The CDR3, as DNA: TGTGCCATCAGTGATTTCTTAGCGGATTCCTCCTACGAGCAGTACTTC. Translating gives CAISDFLADSSYEQYF.